The rows below give T cell receptor beta chains drawn from one sample of a study of blood T cell repertoires in COVID-19. This table comes from immunoSEQ multiplex PCR, and its TCRdb copy is limited to in-frame clones, with some not included. The sample shows approximately 290,000 clones, over 75% of them seen only once. Material: peripheral blood. Receptors were obtained from a human donor with COVID-19, enrolled during active disease. The donor label of this sample is uncertain. Both conserved end residues are part of each CDR3. A D gene is named only where the DNA matches it firmly. Part of the rows lack a size; the others show once, few, many or a class for expanded clones.

>TRBV5-1|NA|TRBD1|TRBJ1-2
CASSLQGQGASRYTF
TGCGCCAGCAGCCTACAGGGACAGGGGGCTAGTCGCTACACCTTC
>TRBV11-2|NA|NA|TRBJ2-7
CASSPGQTYEQYF
TGTGCCAGCAGCCCAGGACAGACCTACGAGCAGTACTTC
>TRBV7-8|NA|NA|TRBJ1-5
CASSLLAGYANQPQHF
TGTGCCAGCAGCTTATTGGCAGGGTATGCCAATCAGCCCCAGCATTTT
>TRBV5-6|NA|NA|TRBJ1-2
CASSDRRMGGYGYTF
TGTGCCAGCAGCGACCGACGGATGGGGGGCTATGGCTACACCTTC
>TRBV28|NA|TRBD2|TRBJ2-3
CASSYGPAGGPTDTQYF
TGTGCCAGCAGCTACGGCCCAGCGGGAGGTCCTACAGATACGCAGTATTTT
>TRBV3-1/TRBV3-2|once|TRBD2|TRBJ2-2
CASSQQTSGRADGELFF
TGTGCCAGCAGCCAGCAAACTAGCGGGAGGGCCGACGGGGAGCTGTTTTTT
>TRBV24-1|few|NA|TRBJ2-3
CATADRVSTDTQYF
TGTGCCACCGCTGACAGAGTAAGCACAGATACGCAGTATTTT
>TRBV20-1|NA|TRBD2|TRBJ2-5
CSAAGEETQYF
TGCAGTGCGGCGGGAGAAGAGACCCAGTACTTC
>TRBV4-3|NA|TRBD2|TRBJ2-3
CASSQGGGSVPDTQYF
TGCGCCAGCAGCCAAGGAGGCGGGAGTGTGCCAGATACGCAGTATTTT
>TRBV9|once|TRBD1|TRBJ1-3
CASSVGTGARISGNTIYF
TGTGCCAGCAGCGTAGGGACAGGGGCTCGAATATCTGGAAACACCATATATTTT
>TRBV18|once|NA|TRBJ1-4
CASSSGRDNEKLFF
TGTGCCAGCTCATCTGGCAGGGATAATGAAAAACTGTTTTTT
>TRBV12-3/TRBV12-4|NA|NA|TRBJ2-5
CASSLGGQETQYF
TGTGCCAGCAGTTTAGGAGGTCAAGAGACCCAGTACTTC
>TRBV10-3|NA|NA|TRBJ1-6
CAISEPGVPLHF
TGTGCCATCAGTGAGCCAGGGGTCCCCCTCCACTTT
>TRBV6-5|NA|NA|TRBJ2-3
CASSYDYRASRDTQYF
TGTGCCAGCAGTTACGATTACAGGGCCTCAAGAGATACGCAGTATTTT
>TRBV28|NA|NA|TRBJ1-6
CASSLPPYNSPLHF
TGTGCCAGCAGCCTTCCTCCGTATAATTCACCCCTCCACTTT
>TRBV7-6|once|NA|TRBJ1-3
CASSLQTNSGNTIYF
TGTGCCAGCAGCTTACAGACAAACTCTGGAAACACCATATATTTT
>TRBV11-2|NA|NA|TRBJ2-7
CASSSLGFVGSDEQYF
TGTGCCAGCAGCTCCTTAGGGTTCGTCGGGAGTGACGAGCAGTACTTC
>TRBV6-5|once|TRBD1|TRBJ1-2
CAAQSGLDRSYGYTF
TGTGCCGCACAATCTGGGCTGGACAGGAGCTATGGCTACACCTTC
>TRBV2|NA|TRBD1|TRBJ2-6
CASSYDRGRGWANVLTF
TGTGCCAGCAGTTACGACAGGGGGCGAGGCTGGGCCAACGTCCTGACTTTC
>TRBV18|NA|NA|TRBJ1-2
CASSPILSEGGGYTF
TGTGCCAGCTCACCCATTCTTTCCGAGGGAGGTGGCTACACCTTC
>TRBV19|once|TRBD2|TRBJ2-7
CASSSPGLDSIYEQYF
TGTGCCAGTAGCTCTCCCGGACTAGACTCAATCTACGAGCAGTACTTC
>TRBV19|NA|TRBD1|TRBJ2-3
CASSRSGTGPDTQYF
TGTGCCAGTAGTCGCTCCGGGACAGGGCCAGATACGCAGTATTTT
>TRBV19|NA|TRBD1|TRBJ2-5
CASSMLQGPETQYF
TGTGCCAGTAGTATGCTACAGGGGCCAGAGACCCAGTACTTC
>TRBV27|NA|NA|TRBJ1-1
CASSLGTQNTEAFF
TGTGCCAGCAGTTTAGGCACCCAGAACACTGAAGCTTTCTTT
>TRBV6-6|NA|NA|TRBJ1-2
CASSDLIRDTVALDYGYTF
TGTGCCAGCAGCGACTTGATTAGGGACACCGTAGCTCTTGACTATGGCTACACCTTC
>TRBV29-1|NA|TRBD2|TRBJ2-3
CSVEEGLAGGPTSSTDTQYF
TGCAGCGTTGAAGAAGGGCTAGCGGGGGGACCCACCTCTAGCACAGATACGCAGTATTTT
>TRBV9|NA|NA|TRBJ2-3
CASSVPPGSTDTQYF
TGTGCCAGCAGCGTACCTCCCGGGAGCACAGATACGCAGTATTTT